This TCR beta chain is from a study of a mutant IDH1 vaccine in newly diagnosed glioma (dated by TCRdb to the early 2020s). Broadly, across the study: Across visits V03 through V10, patients got a total of eight vaccinations, given in weeks 1, 3, 5, 7, 11, 15, 19 and 23. Prior to enrollment, patients had been given standard therapy consisting of radiotherapy alone, temozolomide alone, or radiochemotherapy with temozolomide, with the combination given to most patients. Vaccination started 4-6 weeks after radiotherapy alone, or was given together with temozolomide cycles in the groups whose treatment included chemotherapy. For exploratory analyses, longitudinal TCRB deep sequencing was carried out in more than 20 treated patients wherever samples were available. Six visits were used for peripheral blood collection: V03 (baseline), V05, V07, V10, V12 and V13. The approximately 32 treated patients were approximately 62% male and around 40% female, with a mean age of around 40 years. Study-level results and caveats: The authors noted that analyses of patient blood samples could not be reproduced because of sample limitations. Immune responses induced by the vaccine were seen in approximately 93% of patients across multiple MHC alleles. Pseudoprogression seemed to be unrelated to changes in the top peripheral T cell clonotypes found by TCRB sequencing. PBMC samples for TCRB deep sequencing were selected based on availability.

In the paper's terms, the time point label means: week 5, during vaccination. Each vaccine dose was 300 ug of a 20-mer mutant IDH1 peptide in Montanide, given subcutaneously with topical imiquimod. Newly diagnosed WHO grade 3 or 4 IDH1-mutant astrocytomas showing loss of nuclear ATRX were present in the donors. The samples were drawn from NOA16, a multicentre, single-arm, open-label phase I trial in Germany that tested a mutant IDH1 peptide vaccine in humans for the first time. Genomic DNA for TCRB sequencing was extracted from EDTA blood using the DNeasy Blood and Tissue Kit. The library was produced with the immunoSEQ multiplex PCR assay. Rearranged TCR beta chain sequences were amplified using the hsTCRB Kit according to the manufacturer's protocol. TCRB libraries were sequenced on an Illumina MiSeq. On the authors' methods: The kit vendor's proprietary platform handled demultiplexing, trimming and gene mapping. TCRdb mirrors the immuneACCESS table, restricted to in-frame sequences. Some clones are absent from its copies; in checked studies, under half trace to an unresolved V gene, and the reason for the others is unknown. The DNA gave D and trimming, while V, J and clone size come from that table. The sample table records approximately 35,000 clones; 45% to 70% of these occur just once. Approximately 10% of the sample comes from the top ten.

Comment on this clone: Its antigen remains undetermined. The sample holds no much larger clone one base away, and base qualities are not on file.

For CDR1 and CDR2, the germline V gene (reference sequence) lists PRHDT and FYEKMQ. After removal of 5 bases from V and 6 bases from J, the junction retains 16 bases not matched to a gene. The cysteine opens and the phenylalanine closes a CDR3 of 16 amino acids. CDR3 DNA is the only sequence kept; it has 48 bases, read in frame from the first base. The receptor was derived from a woman younger than 35 with glioma. The rearrangement combines TRBV13 with TRBJ2-7; TRBD1 aligns with 7 central bases. The material sequenced was PBMCs, taken from a glioma patient whose treatment included an IDH1 peptide vaccine. The nucleotide sequence is given as TGTGCCAGCAGCCCGAACAGGGGTGGAGCTACCTTCGAGCAGTACTTC. It is translated as CASSPNRGGATFEQYF.